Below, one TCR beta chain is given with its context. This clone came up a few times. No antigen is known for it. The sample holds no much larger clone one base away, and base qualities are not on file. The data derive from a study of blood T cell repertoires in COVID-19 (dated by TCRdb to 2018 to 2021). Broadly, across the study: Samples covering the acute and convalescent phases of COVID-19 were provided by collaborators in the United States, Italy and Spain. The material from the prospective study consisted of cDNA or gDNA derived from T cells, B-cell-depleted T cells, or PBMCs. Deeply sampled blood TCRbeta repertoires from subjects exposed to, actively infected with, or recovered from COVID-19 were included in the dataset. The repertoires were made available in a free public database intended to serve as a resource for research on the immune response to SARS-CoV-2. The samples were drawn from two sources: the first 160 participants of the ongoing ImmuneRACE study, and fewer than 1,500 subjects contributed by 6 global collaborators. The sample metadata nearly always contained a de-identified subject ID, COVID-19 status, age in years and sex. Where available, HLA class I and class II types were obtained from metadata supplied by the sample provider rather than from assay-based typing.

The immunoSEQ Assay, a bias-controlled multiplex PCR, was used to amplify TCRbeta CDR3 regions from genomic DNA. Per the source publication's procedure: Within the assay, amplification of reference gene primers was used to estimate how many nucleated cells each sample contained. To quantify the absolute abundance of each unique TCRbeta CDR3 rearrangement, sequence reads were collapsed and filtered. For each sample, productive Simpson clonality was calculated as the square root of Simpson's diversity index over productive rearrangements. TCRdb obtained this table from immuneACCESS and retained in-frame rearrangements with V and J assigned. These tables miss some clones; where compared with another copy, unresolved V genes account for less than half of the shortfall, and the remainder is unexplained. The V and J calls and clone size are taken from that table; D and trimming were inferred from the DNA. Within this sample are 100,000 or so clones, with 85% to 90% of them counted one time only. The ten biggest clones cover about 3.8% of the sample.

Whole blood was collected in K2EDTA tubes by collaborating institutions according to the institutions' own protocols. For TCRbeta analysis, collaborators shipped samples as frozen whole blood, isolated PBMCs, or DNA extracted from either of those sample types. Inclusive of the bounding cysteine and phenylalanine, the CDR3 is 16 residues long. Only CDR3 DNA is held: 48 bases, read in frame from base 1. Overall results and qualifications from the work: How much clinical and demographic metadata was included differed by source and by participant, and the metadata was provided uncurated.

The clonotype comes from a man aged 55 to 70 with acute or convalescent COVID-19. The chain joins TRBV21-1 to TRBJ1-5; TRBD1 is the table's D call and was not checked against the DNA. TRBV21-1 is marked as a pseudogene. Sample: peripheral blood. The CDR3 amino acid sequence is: CASSKGPSGLGQPQHF. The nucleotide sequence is TGTGCCAGCAGCAAAGGACCCTCAGGGCTCGGTCAGCCCCAGCATTTT.